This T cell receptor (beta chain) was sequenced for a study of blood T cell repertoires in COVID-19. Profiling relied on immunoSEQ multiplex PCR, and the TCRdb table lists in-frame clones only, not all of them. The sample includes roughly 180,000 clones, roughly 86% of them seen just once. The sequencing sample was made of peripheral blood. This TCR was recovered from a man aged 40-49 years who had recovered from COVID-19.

The CDR3 sequence: CASSEQTNYGYTF. CDR3 DNA sequence: TGTGCCAGCAGTGAACAGACTAACTATGGCTACACCTTC. This chain links TRBV2 with TRBJ1-2, with D uncertain. Trimming took 2 bases from V and 0 from J, leaving 4 bases between them. This CDR3 region has 13 residues. Per the germline V gene, CDR1 is SNHLY and CDR2 is FYNNEI. Complete variable domain (other parts from reference TRBV2 and TRBJ1-2): EPEVTQTPSHQVTQMGQEVILRCVPISNHLYFYWYRQILGQKVEFLVSFYNNEISEKSEIFDDQFSVERPDGSNFTLKIRSTKLEDSAMYFCASSEQTNYGYTFGSGTRLTVV.